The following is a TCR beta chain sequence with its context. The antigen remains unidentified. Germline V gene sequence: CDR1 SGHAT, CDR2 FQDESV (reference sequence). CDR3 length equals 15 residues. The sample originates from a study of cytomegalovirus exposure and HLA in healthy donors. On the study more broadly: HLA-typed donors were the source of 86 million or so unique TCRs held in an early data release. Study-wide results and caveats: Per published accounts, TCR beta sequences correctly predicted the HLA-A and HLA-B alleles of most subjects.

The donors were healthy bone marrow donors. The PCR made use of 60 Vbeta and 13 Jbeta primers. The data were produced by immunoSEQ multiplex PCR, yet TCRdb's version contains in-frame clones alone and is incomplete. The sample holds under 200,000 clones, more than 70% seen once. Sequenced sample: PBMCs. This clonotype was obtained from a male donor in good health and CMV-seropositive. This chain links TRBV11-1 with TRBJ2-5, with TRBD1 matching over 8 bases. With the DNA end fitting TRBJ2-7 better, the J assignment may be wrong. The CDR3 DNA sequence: TGTGCCAGCAGCTTAGTTGGGACAGGATACTACGAGCAGTACTTC. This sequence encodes CASSLVGTGYYEQYF.